The present T cell receptor (beta chain) was sequenced within a study of blood T cell repertoires in COVID-19. The V gene's germline CDR1 is SGHRS and CDR2 YFSETQ. The CDR3 length is 14 residues. Trimming pared 4 bases from V and 2 bases from J, leaving 13 bases between. This table comes from immunoSEQ multiplex PCR, and its TCRdb copy is limited to in-frame clones, with some not included. The data show about 180,000 clones, around 88% seen once. The sequence derives from a woman younger than 45 with acute or convalescent COVID-19. The chain uses TRBV5-1 and TRBJ2-7; a possible D gene is TRBD1 (5 bases). Material for sequencing was peripheral blood. CDR3 DNA: TGCGCCAGCAGCCAACAGGCAAGCACCTACGAGCAGTACTTC. It encodes CASSQQASTYEQYF.